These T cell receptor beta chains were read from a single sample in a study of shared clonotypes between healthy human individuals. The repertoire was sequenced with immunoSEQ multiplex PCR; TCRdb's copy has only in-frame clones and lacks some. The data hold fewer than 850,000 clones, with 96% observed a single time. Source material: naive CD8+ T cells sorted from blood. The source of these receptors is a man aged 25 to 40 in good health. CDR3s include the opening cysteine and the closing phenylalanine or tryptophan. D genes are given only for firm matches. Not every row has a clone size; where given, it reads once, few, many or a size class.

CDR3 protein: CASSQDRTGGNGYTF
CDR3 DNA: TGTGCCAGCAGCCAAGATAGGACAGGGGGGAATGGCTACACCTTC
J gene: TRBJ1-2
clone size: NA
D gene: TRBD1
V gene: TRBV14

CDR3 protein: CASSLGGTYEQYF
CDR3 DNA: TGTGCCAGCAGCTTAGGAGGTACCTACGAGCAGTACTTC
J gene: TRBJ2-7
clone size: NA
D gene: NA
V gene: TRBV7-9

CDR3 protein: CASSLYLAGRKETQYF
CDR3 DNA: TGCGCCAGCAGCTTGTACCTAGCGGGTAGGAAGGAGACCCAGTACTTC
J gene: TRBJ2-5
clone size: NA
D gene: TRBD2
V gene: TRBV5-1

CDR3 protein: CASSHSTYYGYTF
CDR3 DNA: TGTGCCAGCAGTCACAGCACTTACTATGGCTACACCTTC
J gene: TRBJ1-2
clone size: NA
D gene: NA
V gene: TRBV14

CDR3 protein: CASSLGAHYEQYF
CDR3 DNA: TGTGCCAGCAGCTTAGGAGCTCACTACGAGCAGTACTTC
J gene: TRBJ2-7
clone size: once
D gene: NA
V gene: TRBV11-2

CDR3 protein: CASSLDHVGGLYF
CDR3 DNA: TGTGCCAGCAGCTTAGATCATGTGGGAGGGCTGTATTTT
J gene: TRBJ2-3
clone size: NA
D gene: TRBD2
V gene: TRBV11-2

CDR3 protein: CASSLFLADNTGELFF
CDR3 DNA: TGCGCCAGCAGCTTGTTTTTAGCAGACAACACCGGGGAGCTGTTTTTT
J gene: TRBJ2-2
clone size: NA
D gene: NA
V gene: TRBV5-1

CDR3 protein: CASSFGGAPYEQYF
CDR3 DNA: TGCGCCAGCAGCTTCGGCGGAGCCCCCTACGAGCAGTACTTC
J gene: TRBJ2-7
clone size: NA
D gene: NA
V gene: TRBV5-1

CDR3 protein: CASSPGTSESLLFGELFF
CDR3 DNA: TGTGCCAGTAGCCCGGGGACTAGCGAGAGCCTTTTATTCGGGGAGCTGTTTTTT
J gene: TRBJ2-2
clone size: NA
D gene: TRBD2
V gene: TRBV19

CDR3 protein: CSAIGTGNTIYF
CDR3 DNA: TGCAGCGCCATCGGGACAGGAAACACCATATATTTT
J gene: TRBJ1-3
clone size: once
D gene: NA
V gene: TRBV29-1

CDR3 protein: CASSGPSGANVLTF
CDR3 DNA: TGCGCCAGCAGTGGCCCCTCTGGGGCCAACGTCCTGACTTTC
J gene: TRBJ2-6
clone size: NA
D gene: NA
V gene: TRBV10-1

CDR3 protein: CATRRSSGGGRNTEAFF
CDR3 DNA: TGTGCCACTCGACGCTCTTCAGGGGGGGGGCGGAACACTGAAGCTTTCTTT
J gene: TRBJ1-1
clone size: NA
D gene: TRBD1
V gene: TRBV27

CDR3 protein: CASSTTSGSMETQYF
CDR3 DNA: TGTGCCAGCAGCACCACTAGCGGGAGTATGGAGACCCAGTACTTC
J gene: TRBJ2-5
clone size: NA
D gene: TRBD2
V gene: TRBV6-5

CDR3 protein: CASSEGTSGNTGELFF
CDR3 DNA: TGTGCCAGCAGTGAGGGGACTAGCGGTAACACCGGGGAGCTGTTTTTT
J gene: TRBJ2-2
clone size: once
D gene: TRBD2
V gene: TRBV6-1

CDR3 protein: CASSLFSSQETQYF
CDR3 DNA: TGTGCCAGCAGCTTGTTTTCCTCCCAAGAGACCCAGTACTTC
J gene: TRBJ2-5
clone size: NA
D gene: NA
V gene: TRBV5-4

CDR3 protein: CASSSVSAGELFF
CDR3 DNA: TGTGCCAGCAGCTCAGTATCGGCCGGGGAGCTGTTTTTT
J gene: TRBJ2-2
clone size: NA
D gene: NA
V gene: TRBV7-6

CDR3 protein: CASSPGSETGELFF
CDR3 DNA: TGTGCCAGCTCACCAGGGAGTGAGACCGGGGAGCTGTTTTTT
J gene: TRBJ2-2
clone size: NA
D gene: NA
V gene: TRBV18

CDR3 protein: CASSYVAGGATDTQYF
CDR3 DNA: TGTGCCAGCAGCTACGTAGCAGGGGGCGCGACAGATACGCAGTATTTT
J gene: TRBJ2-3
clone size: NA
D gene: TRBD1
V gene: TRBV7-9

CDR3 protein: CSVEVREGYEQYF
CDR3 DNA: TGCAGCGTTGAAGTCCGGGAAGGGTACGAGCAGTACTTC
J gene: TRBJ2-7
clone size: NA
D gene: NA
V gene: TRBV29-1

CDR3 protein: CASSWGGTEAFF
CDR3 DNA: TGTGCCAGCAGCTGGGGGGGCACTGAAGCTTTCTTT
J gene: TRBJ1-1
clone size: NA
D gene: NA
V gene: TRBV28

CDR3 protein: CASSATGTDENEQFF
CDR3 DNA: TGCGCCAGCAGTGCTACCGGGACGGACGAAAATGAGCAGTTCTTC
J gene: TRBJ2-1
clone size: NA
D gene: NA
V gene: TRBV10-1

CDR3 protein: CASGVGDYNYEQYF
CDR3 DNA: TGTGCCTCCGGCGTAGGGGACTATAACTACGAGCAGTACTTC
J gene: TRBJ2-7
clone size: NA
D gene: TRBD2
V gene: TRBV11-2

CDR3 protein: CASSGVFTSADNEQFF
CDR3 DNA: TGTGCCAGCAGCGGGGTGTTCACTAGCGCCGACAATGAGCAGTTCTTC
J gene: TRBJ2-1
clone size: NA
D gene: TRBD2
V gene: TRBV7-9

CDR3 protein: CASSQDRAYEQYF
CDR3 DNA: TGTGCCAGCAGCCAGGACAGGGCCTACGAGCAGTACTTC
J gene: TRBJ2-7
clone size: NA
D gene: TRBD1
V gene: TRBV5-4

CDR3 protein: CAWRIRDNPYEQYF
CDR3 DNA: TGTGCCTGGAGAATCCGGGACAACCCCTACGAGCAGTACTTC
J gene: TRBJ2-7
clone size: NA
D gene: NA
V gene: TRBV30

CDR3 protein: CASREGVTYEQYF
CDR3 DNA: TGTGCCAGCAGGGAGGGCGTGACCTACGAGCAGTACTTC
J gene: TRBJ2-7
clone size: NA
D gene: NA
V gene: TRBV7-9

CDR3 protein: CASSPTGARQFF
CDR3 DNA: TGTGCCAGCAGCCCGACTGGGGCTCGGCAGTTCTTC
J gene: TRBJ2-1
clone size: NA
D gene: NA
V gene: TRBV7-9

CDR3 protein: CASSPSGERSTDTQYF
CDR3 DNA: TGTGCCAGCAGCCCTTCTGGGGAACGCAGCACAGATACGCAGTATTTT
J gene: TRBJ2-3
clone size: NA
D gene: NA
V gene: TRBV7-2

CDR3 protein: CASSSLASGIGDEQFF
CDR3 DNA: TGTGCCAGCAGCTCCCTTGCTAGCGGGATTGGGGATGAGCAGTTCTTC
J gene: TRBJ2-1
clone size: NA
D gene: TRBD2
V gene: TRBV7-9

CDR3 protein: CASSLPGGRSSYEQYF
CDR3 DNA: TGTGCCAGCAGCCTCCCCGGAGGGAGAAGCTCCTACGAGCAGTACTTC
J gene: TRBJ2-7
clone size: NA
D gene: NA
V gene: TRBV7-9

CDR3 protein: CASSLGTGGDTQYF
CDR3 DNA: TGTGCCAGCAGCTTAGGGACGGGAGGAGATACGCAGTATTTT
J gene: TRBJ2-3
clone size: NA
D gene: TRBD2
V gene: TRBV7-8

CDR3 protein: CASSLSGYQETQYF
CDR3 DNA: TGTGCCAGCAGCTTGTCAGGGTACCAAGAGACCCAGTACTTC
J gene: TRBJ2-5
clone size: NA
D gene: NA
V gene: TRBV5-4

CDR3 protein: CASSLGEDSGYEQYF
CDR3 DNA: TGTGCCAGCAGCTTGGGGGAAGATAGCGGCTACGAGCAGTACTTC
J gene: TRBJ2-7
clone size: NA
D gene: NA
V gene: TRBV5-4

CDR3 protein: CASSQDIGTGNYEQYF
CDR3 DNA: TGTGCCAGCAGCCAAGATATAGGGACAGGGAACTACGAGCAGTACTTC
J gene: TRBJ2-7
clone size: NA
D gene: TRBD1
V gene: TRBV4-2

CDR3 protein: CASSYSFTDNNYGYTF
CDR3 DNA: TGTGCCAGCAGTTACTCGTTTACAGATAATAACTATGGCTACACCTTC
J gene: TRBJ1-2
clone size: NA
D gene: NA
V gene: TRBV6-5

CDR3 protein: CASRTPSYGYTF
CDR3 DNA: TGTGCCAGCAGGACTCCCTCCTATGGCTACACCTTC
J gene: TRBJ1-2
clone size: NA
D gene: NA
V gene: TRBV5-4

CDR3 protein: CASSGLAGEQETQYF
CDR3 DNA: TGTGCCAGCAGTGGCCTAGCGGGAGAGCAGGAGACCCAGTACTTC
J gene: TRBJ2-5
clone size: many
D gene: TRBD2
V gene: TRBV2

CDR3 protein: CASSPSTYEQYF
CDR3 DNA: TGTGCCAGCAGTCCCTCCACCTACGAGCAGTACTTC
J gene: TRBJ2-7
clone size: NA
D gene: NA
V gene: TRBV27

CDR3 protein: CASSQRTSGSLLIQETQYF
CDR3 DNA: TGTGCCAGCAGTCAACGGACTAGCGGGAGCCTTCTTATACAAGAGACCCAGTACTTC
J gene: TRBJ2-5
clone size: NA
D gene: TRBD2
V gene: TRBV14

CDR3 protein: CASSIDWDRNTIYF
CDR3 DNA: TGTGCCAGTAGTATAGACTGGGACAGAAACACCATATATTTT
J gene: TRBJ1-3
clone size: NA
D gene: NA
V gene: TRBV19

CDR3 protein: CASSPLMPTAGFGNTIYF
CDR3 DNA: TGCGCCAGCAGCCCCCTGATGCCAACTGCGGGGTTTGGAAACACCATATATTTT
J gene: TRBJ1-3
clone size: once
D gene: NA
V gene: TRBV5-1

CDR3 protein: CASSIRRDYGYTF
CDR3 DNA: TGTGCCAGTAGTATTAGAAGGGACTATGGCTACACCTTC
J gene: TRBJ1-2
clone size: NA
D gene: NA
V gene: TRBV19

CDR3 protein: CAWSGISNQPQHF
CDR3 DNA: TGTGCCTGGAGTGGCATAAGCAATCAGCCCCAGCATTTT
J gene: TRBJ1-5
clone size: NA
D gene: NA
V gene: TRBV30

CDR3 protein: CASSLYSPRLTEAFF
CDR3 DNA: TGTGCCAGCAGTTTATATAGCCCCAGGCTGACTGAAGCTTTCTTT
J gene: TRBJ1-1
clone size: NA
D gene: NA
V gene: TRBV27

CDR3 protein: CASSPSRLAGLETQYF
CDR3 DNA: TGTGCCAGCAGCCCCTCGCGGCTAGCGGGTCTCGAGACCCAGTACTTC
J gene: TRBJ2-5
clone size: once
D gene: TRBD2
V gene: TRBV7-3

CDR3 protein: CASSYRVSYEQYF
CDR3 DNA: TGTGCCAGCAGTTACAGGGTCTCGTACGAGCAGTACTTC
J gene: TRBJ2-7
clone size: NA
D gene: NA
V gene: TRBV27

CDR3 protein: CSVVAVTGEQFF
CDR3 DNA: TGCAGCGTTGTGGCGGTAACTGGTGAGCAGTTCTTC
J gene: TRBJ2-1
clone size: NA
D gene: NA
V gene: TRBV29-1

CDR3 protein: CASSLSEATDTQYF
CDR3 DNA: TGTGCCAGCAGCTTATCAGAAGCCACAGATACGCAGTATTTT
J gene: TRBJ2-3
clone size: NA
D gene: NA
V gene: TRBV7-9

CDR3 protein: CASSYYSGANVLTF
CDR3 DNA: TGTGCCAGCAGCTACTACTCTGGGGCCAACGTCCTGACTTTC
J gene: TRBJ2-6
clone size: NA
D gene: NA
V gene: TRBV7-8

CDR3 protein: CASSDVGGEKTQYF
CDR3 DNA: TGCGCCAGCAGTGATGTCGGGGGGGAGAAGACCCAGTACTTC
J gene: TRBJ2-5
clone size: NA
D gene: TRBD2
V gene: TRBV10-2

CDR3 protein: CSVDLRGQYTGELFF
CDR3 DNA: TGCAGCGTTGACCTTAGAGGACAGTACACCGGGGAGCTGTTTTTT
J gene: TRBJ2-2
clone size: once
D gene: NA
V gene: TRBV29-1

CDR3 protein: CAWSFELTYEQYF
CDR3 DNA: TGTGCCTGGAGTTTTGAACTAACCTACGAGCAGTACTTC
J gene: TRBJ2-7
clone size: NA
D gene: NA
V gene: TRBV30

CDR3 protein: CASSRGQGVGETQYF
CDR3 DNA: TGTGCCAGCAGCCGGGGACAGGGTGTGGGAGAGACCCAGTACTTC
J gene: TRBJ2-5
clone size: NA
D gene: TRBD1
V gene: TRBV7-8

CDR3 protein: CASSLDMGIEQFF
CDR3 DNA: TGCGCCAGCAGCTTGGACATGGGTATTGAGCAGTTCTTC
J gene: TRBJ2-1
clone size: NA
D gene: NA
V gene: TRBV5-1